The sequence of this T cell receptor beta chain was determined in a study of shared clonotypes between healthy human individuals. Assay used: immunoSEQ multiplex PCR; TCRdb lists only in-frame clones, some missing. The table has 190,000 or so clones, approximately 70% seen once. Study observations and caveats: Measured sharing among donors was expected to vary with sequencing depth. Non-shared clonotypes had lower generation probabilities than clonotypes shared by all four sorted-subset donors.

Notes on this clone: What it recognizes is unknown.

V dropped 4 bases and J dropped 9; count of bases not matched to a gene: 21. Germline CDR1 SQVTM, CDR2 ANQGSEA. This CDR3 has 18 amino acids. Those who donated were healthy HIV-negative adults, with no recent acute infections or vaccinations reported. The chain is built from TRBV29-1 and TRBJ2-1; 10 nucleotides agree with TRBD2. The source material was memory CD4+ T cells sorted from blood. Subset: CD45RA-negative fraction. The sequence was collected from a man aged 30 to 39 in good health. The DNA for the CDR3 is TGCAGCGTTGTCCCAAGCGGGAGGGCCGTCTCCATCGTGAGTGAGCAGTTCTTC. Amino acids: CSVVPSGRAVSIVSEQFF.